This T cell receptor (beta chain) was sequenced for a study of cytomegalovirus exposure and HLA in healthy donors (dated by TCRdb to between 2016 and 2019). Study-wide context: In an earlier analysis of some 610 of the donors, about 270 Gb of sequence data and 117 million unique TCR beta sequences from about 190 million T cells were reported. The study aimed to test whether signatures of past pathogen exposure could be identified by cataloging public T cell receptors. Roughly 310 gigabases of sequencing data and 80 million or so unique TCR sequences were included in an early release covering roughly 700 HLA-typed donors. To predict cytomegalovirus infection status, the study brought together high-throughput TCR immunosequencing, statistical association of individual TCRs with disease status, and machine learning. In a later analysis, previously published TCR beta repertoires from 670 or so donors were re-analyzed and high-resolution HLA genotyping was added so that TCR occurrence patterns could be studied. The study profiled the T cell repertoires of approximately 700 subjects by immunosequencing and related them to cytomegalovirus serostatus. On average, about 240,000 unique TCR beta nucleotide sequences were sequenced per donor among about 400 genotyped donors of the cohort, with 15% to 20% of those sequences being non-productive. In a later genetic analysis, genome-wide SNP genotypes for 398 of the 666 donors were used, and that subset was treated as a discovery cohort. A few DR-DQ haplotypes were treated as single units for association and clustering because of strong linkage in the cohort. Every discovery cohort repertoire had been produced on one sequencing platform. An earlier analysis of approximately 500 of the donors applied high-throughput TCR beta sequencing to assess whether each TCR beta V gene segment acted as functional or pseudogenic. Of the approximately 400 genotyped donors, less than 85% were placed in the genetic ancestry cluster associated with self-reported Caucasian donors. A separate validation cohort of roughly 120 different subjects was used in addition to the approximately 700-subject first cohort. Rather than drawing on any new phenotypic data, the later analysis identified candidate immune exposures from TCR beta sequences and the way those sequences occurred across donors. The number of typed donors differed by locus: roughly 629-640 for A, B, C, DRB1 and DQB1; some 500 for DQA1; 606 for DPA1; and some 470 for DPB1. Both class I and class II loci were covered by HLA typing, at four-digit resolution. Donor age, sex, ethnicity and CMV serostatus were compiled together with the repertoire data. Results and caveats for the whole study, not just this receptor: The presence/absence analyses assumed that sequencing depth was roughly uniform across donors, and that assumption may not be true. The only immune exposure information available for the cohort was CMV serostatus. In the study, some 160 TCR beta chains were listed as associated with cytomegalovirus. Most TCR sequences were seen in very few donors, while some public TCRs were found in many individuals. A later analysis found that TCR association rates varied across HLA loci, with DRB1 alleles showing the most associated TCRs and HLA-C alleles the fewest. A group of highly shared sequence variants was considered likely to be a technical artifact of the sequencing pipeline. The classifier was reported to diagnose cytomegalovirus status with high specificity and sensitivity in both the original cohort and the validation cohort. When HLA alleles, especially DR and DQ, strongly co-occurred, TCR associations were difficult to assign to individual alleles. This cohort had only TCR beta chains sequenced, and the lack of alpha or paired-chain data limited which features could be detected. Because HLA typing was missing for some donors at each locus, association tests included only the typed subset. Compared with the approximately 710-donor mean, donors in an Asian-associated ancestry cluster had fewer N-insertions in productive TCRs, according to a later genetic analysis. In an earlier analysis of about 550 of the donors, most TCR beta V segments were observed in productive rearrangements about 87% or about 30% of the time, broadly matching IMGT annotations. According to a later analysis, parvovirus B19, influenza, CMV and Epstein-Barr virus appeared linked to several top co-occurrence clusters. Because the 87-base-pair reads could not distinguish some IMGT-functional V segments, including TRBV6-2 and TRBV6-3, those segments were excluded. A later genetic analysis associated a missense DCLRE1C variant with V-gene and J-gene trimming of TCR beta chains, and an independent cohort replicated the association. About 17 rarely observed V segments, including chromosome 9 orphons, were excluded from the earlier analysis of some 590 of the donors because counts were too low. It was suggested by the authors that the approach could potentially be generalized to other disease states and immunological phenotypes. Three of the identified cytomegalovirus-associated TCR beta chains were confirmed in vitro to be specific for cytomegalovirus antigens. A later analysis found that HLA-associated TCR beta chains were more clonally expanded and had lower generation probabilities than equally common non-associated chains. Most CMV-associated TCR beta chains appeared to be HLA-restricted in a later analysis, and the HLA associations seemed to be driven largely by CMV exposure. A further reported finding was that TCR beta sequences accurately predicted the HLA-A and HLA-B alleles for most subjects in the first cohort. Linkage disequilibrium might explain the correlated functional status among segregating V segments, but an unknown experimental factor could not be ruled out. At a false discovery rate of 0.05, a later analysis linked 16,000 or so TCR beta sequences to specific HLA alleles.

Library preparation employed the immunoSEQ multiplex PCR assay. The multiplex PCR relied on a mix of 60 forward primers for TCR Vbeta segments and 13 reverse primers for TCR Jbeta segments. A multiplex PCR assay on genomic DNA amplified the CDR3 region of rearranged TCR beta genes. The amplified TCR beta libraries were sequenced on the Illumina HiSeq System as 87-base-pair reads. Per the source publication's procedure: In a later analysis, 80 million or so unique TCR beta chains were counted across the 500 to 700 repertoires, and roughly 11 million of these chains were shared by at least two donors. Raw reads were error-corrected and collapsed into unique sequences with a nearest-neighbor algorithm that merged closely related sequences to remove PCR and sequencing errors. CDR3 sequences were aligned to IMGT reference sequences to assign V, D and J gene segments. For a sequence to be retained, at least a six-nucleotide match to both a V gene segment and a J gene segment was required. A rearrangement counted as productive if the CDR3 had no stop codons and remained in frame with V and J, and every other rearrangement counted as non-productive. CDR3 was defined by IMGT convention, running from the second conserved V-encoded cysteine to the conserved J-encoded phenylalanine. The earlier analysis of a few hundred of the donors excluded sequences that lacked an unambiguous match to a single V gene segment. In an earlier analysis of approximately 610 of the donors, V segments were called functional above 56.7% productive rearrangements and were called segregating when the between-donor standard deviation exceeded 5%. A statistical classification framework was developed to diagnose cytomegalovirus status using the catalog of TCR beta chain sequences. In a later analysis, V and J genes were assigned by comparing TCR nucleotide sequences against IMGT/GENE-DB human TR gene sequences. In a later analysis, CDR3 sequences and most-parsimonious VDJ recombination scenarios were assigned using the TCRdist pipeline. In a later analysis, every TCR beta chain was defined by the combination of its CDR3 amino acid sequence and its V-gene family, and reads without a unique V-gene family were dropped. To address suspected cross-contamination and a sequencing artifact, a later analysis removed roughly 580 highly shared, low-generation-probability nucleotide sequences. For each public chain, a later analysis derived a clonal expansion index from normalized ranks of inferred template counts within each repertoire. In a later analysis, generation probabilities were computed using a VDJ recombination model fitted to out-of-frame rearrangements, and the results were checked against IGoR. In a later analysis, TCR-TCR, TCR-HLA and TCR-CMV co-occurrence was scored with hypergeometric tests, and a repertoire-size bias correction was applied to TCR pairs. In a later analysis, false discovery rates were estimated by permuting HLA or CMV assignments 20 times. In a later analysis, co-occurring TCRs were grouped using DBSCAN, and TCRdist sequence similarity was added for clustering within HLA-allele-positive subsets. Repertoires with fewer than 30,000 or more than 120,000 public chains, plus five repertoires with anomalous nucleotide sharing, were excluded from co-occurrence clustering. Entries here come from immuneACCESS through TCRdb and include only in-frame sequences with V and J called. Some clones fail to appear in such tables; in the studies checked, an unresolved V gene covers under half of the shortfall, and the cause of the remainder is unknown. V and J calls and clone size are those listed in that table; D and trimming were worked out from the DNA. The sample table contains more than 110,000 clones; only one count was recorded for around 70% of them. Together, the top ten hold approximately 1.6% of the sample.

This clone was seen once. There is no known antigen for this receptor. No qualities accompany the bases; no much larger clone lies one base away. Distinct nucleotide sequences in the sample also encode this CDR3. The germline ends are 17 bases apart after V is trimmed by 4 bases and J by 7 bases. There are 15 amino acids in the CDR3, from cysteine to phenylalanine inclusive. The kept DNA is CDR3 alone, 45 bases in frame from the first base. CDR1 SGDLS and CDR2 YYNGEE were looked up in the germline V gene. The cohort consisted of approximately 670 healthy bone marrow donors. Cohort members were all nominally healthy when sampled, although unrecorded immune exposures were likely present. The donor was CMV seronegative and was included in the group of 352 seronegative cohort members. Each donor provided a peripheral blood sample, and peripheral blood mononuclear cells were used for TCR beta sequencing. Genomic DNA extraction from the blood cell samples was performed with the Qiagen DNeasy Blood Extraction Kit.

The rearrangement joined TRBV9 to TRBJ1-4; tentative D gene TRBD1, with 5 bases matching. Sequencing was carried out using PBMCs. The sequence was obtained from a woman aged 25 to 39 in good health and CMV-seronegative. The sequenced DNA is TGTGCCAGCAGCACTACGCAGGGAGGAGGTGAAAAACTGTTTTTT. This codes for CASSTTQGGGEKLFF.